This T cell receptor beta chain emerged from a study of shared clonotypes between healthy human individuals. Study-level background: Per donor, three plates held CD4 naive cells, three held CD4 memory, two held CD8 naive and one held CD8 memory.

Study-wide points: An anticipated effect of sequencing depth on clonotype sharing among donors was recognized. Across a handful of donors, naive CD4 shared 5% to 6.5%, naive CD8 around 3.5%, memory CD4 roughly 2.5%, memory CD8 0.4%.

The CDR3 is made up of 15 amino acids. The V segment lost 5 bases and the J segment 3 bases; nucleotides outside the gene matches: 9. CDR1 SGHTA and CDR2 FQGNSA come from the germline V gene. For this clone: Its specificity is not known.

At a deep level, the assay was run. Method: immunoSEQ multiplex PCR; TCRdb's copy keeps in-frame clones and lacks some. The table lists roughly 2 million clones, about 94% of them singletons, with roughly 0.13% in the top ten. Sample: naive CD4+ T cells sorted from blood. Subset here: CD45RA+ positively selected. The V and J genes are TRBV7-2 and TRBJ1-2, with 7 bases matching TRBD1. The source of this sequence is a man between 18 and 35 years old in good health. The CDR3 here is CASSPEDRPDYGYTF. The DNA for the CDR3 is TGTGCCAGCAGCCCAGAGGACAGGCCTGACTATGGCTACACCTTC.